Sequencing of this T cell receptor (beta chain) was carried out in a study of T cell responses to AZD1222 COVID-19 vaccine. The data were produced by immunoSEQ multiplex PCR, yet TCRdb's version contains in-frame clones alone and is incomplete. The table records 100,000 to 150,000 clones, 80% to 95% of them present only once. Notes on this clone: Antigen specificity is unknown.

Whole-study findings and limits: White British people made up most donors, females outnumbered males, and clonal diversity was possibly underestimated. Within unmutated variant regions lay the reported targets of nearly half of spike-specific TCRs. No repertoire was sampled before or during the peak T cell response, only after it.

Germline CDR1 is SGHNT and CDR2 is YYREEE (reference sequence). This CDR3 is 15 amino acids long. The V gene end was trimmed by 3 bases and the J gene end by 2 bases; junction bases not matched to a gene: 6. The clonotype comes from an adult who received the MenACWY meningococcal vaccine as a control. J is TRBJ2-5 and V is TRBV5-4, with 8 positions matching TRBD1. Sequenced here: peripheral blood, sampled 28 days after the second dose of the MenACWY control vaccine. CDR3: CASSSPTGEQETQYF. The CDR3 region has the DNA TGTGCCAGCAGCTCCCCGACAGGGGAACAAGAGACCCAGTACTTC.